Shown below are 32 T cell receptor beta chains from a single sample sequenced in a study of T cells in Graves' hyperthyroidism and ophthalmopathy. From RNA transcripts, TCR beta CDR3 regions were amplified. The HTBI set primed first-round TCR CDR3 RT-PCR. One entry per CDR3 protein results from TCRdb running MiXCR on the multiplex PCR reads. Of almost 500,000 distinct CDR3 sequences listed, under 25% are singletons. The sample comprised blood. The receptors were gathered from a woman aged 70-85 years with Graves' ophthalmopathy.

This clonotype was recorded at least ten times. The rearrangement uses TRBV20-1 and TRBJ2-2, with 8 bases lining up with TRBD1. J lost 6 bases, V lost 5 bases, and 8 bases had no gene match. Germline-derived CDR1 and CDR2 are DFQATT and SNEGSKA (reference sequence). The CDR3 sequence is 14 residues long. The CDR3 coding sequence is TGCAGTGCTGGACAGGGATCTAGGGCCGGGGAGCTGTTTTTT. Amino acids: CSAGQGSRAGELFF.

The genes are TRBV5-1 and TRBJ2-7; D is perhaps TRBD1 or TRBD2 (6 bases each). Germline values: CDR1 SGHRS, CDR2 YFSETQ. CDR3 length: 14 residues. Trimming took 4 bases from V and 6 from J, leaving 17 bases between them. The CDR3 DNA is TGCGCCAGCAGCCCCCAAGCTAGGGGGGTCGAGCAGTACTTC. Translating gives CASSPQARGVEQYF.

In this sample, this clonotype turned up a few times. The chain couples TRBV28 to TRBJ1-4, with D unclear. The V and J ends lost 4 bases and 3 bases respectively, with 12 bases between them. This CDR3 contains 15 residues. Germline V gene data show CDR1 as MDHEN and CDR2 as SYDVKM. The CDR3 sequence: CASSSSTRPNEKLFF. Written as DNA, the CDR3 is TGTGCCAGCAGTTCCTCGACACGACCTAATGAAAAACTGTTTTTT.

There are many counts of this clonotype. V and J are TRBV6-2 or TRBV6-3 and TRBJ1-2, with D unresolved. The germline gives CDR1 MNHEY, CDR2 SVGEGT. The ends were cut back, 7 bases at V and 0 bases at J, with 21 bases in the middle. This CDR3 has 17 amino acids. The CDR3 DNA sequence: TGTGCCAGCACCTCCTCCTATGTTGTAGGGCCTAACTATGGCTACACCTTC. Amino acids: CASTSSYVVGPNYGYTF.

This clonotype occurred many times. The chain is built from TRBV7-2 and TRBJ2-3, with 9 positions matching TRBD2. Germline V gene lookup returns CDR1 SGHTA and CDR2 FQGNSA. Germline trimming cut 0 bases from V and 5 bases from J; bases unmatched to any gene: 9. The length of the CDR3 is 17 residues. The CDR3 sequence is CASSLASAGGPKDTQYF. CDR3 bases: TGTGCCAGCAGCTTAGCGTCGGCGGGAGGGCCTAAAGATACGCAGTATTTT.

This chain links TRBV10-3 with TRBJ2-1; possibly TRBD2 for D (5 bases). Germline V CDR1 and CDR2: ENHRY, SYGVKD. Trimming took 3 bases from V and 9 from J, leaving 15 bases between them. CDR3 size: 14 residues. CDR3 in DNA: TGTGCCATCAGTGAAATGCGGCTAGCCGGTGAGCAGTTCTTC. Residues: CAISEMRLAGEQFF.

With regard to this clonotype: Mismatch with germline at one junction end may stem from a read error. This chain joins TRBV7-9 and TRBJ2-7; maybe TRBD1 (5 bases). Germline values: CDR1 SEHNR, CDR2 FQNEAQ (reference sequence). The CDR3 sequence is 14 residues long. The CDR3: CASSLAGQTYERYF. For the CDR3, the DNA is TGTGCCAGCAGCTTAGCGGGGCAGACCTACGAGCGGTACTTC.

In this sample, this clonotype turned up many times. The chain has TRBV7-2 and TRBJ2-1, with 10 nucleotides matching TRBD2. Trimming removed 5 bases from V and 6 bases from J; junction bases left unmatched: 7. This CDR3 has 15 residues. Germline values: CDR1 SGHTA, CDR2 FQGNSA. CDR3 protein: CASSPTSGTGNEQFF. In DNA form, the CDR3 reads TGTGCCAGCAGCCCAACTAGCGGGACGGGCAATGAGCAGTTCTTC.

The chain combines TRBV30 with TRBJ1-5; 10 nucleotides line up with TRBD1. This CDR3 comprises 13 residues. Germline V lookup: CDR1 GTSNPN, CDR2 SVGIG (reference sequence). V was clipped by 5 bases and J by 4 bases; unmatched bases: 2. CDR3 nucleotide sequence: TGTGCCTGGGGGGGACAGGGGAATCAGCCCCAGCATTTT. Translated: CAWGGQGNQPQHF.

This clonotype was observed a single time. The CDR3 DNA reads as TGTGCCAGCAGTTCCCAAGCGGGAGGGAGTGGGGGGCCTTACGAGCAGTACTTC. Its protein is CASSSQAGGSGGPYEQYF. This chain joins TRBV6-2 or TRBV6-3 and TRBJ2-7; 10 bases are a match to TRBD2. Germline loops: CDR1 MNHEY, CDR2 SVGEGT. Trimming cost V 4 bases and J 4 bases; bases outside gene matches: 16. The CDR3 is 18 amino acids.

The V and J genes are TRBV20-1 and TRBJ2-5, with 8 bases matching TRBD1. CDR3 length equals 13 residues. CDR1 DFQATT and CDR2 SNEGSKA come from the germline V gene (reference sequence). J gave up 5 bases and V 4 bases, and 6 bases lay outside the gene matches. The CDR3 DNA reads as TGCAGTGCTATCAGGACAGGGAGGGAGACCCAGTACTTC. Its translation: CSAIRTGRETQYF.

This clonotype was counted many times. The chain couples TRBV28 to TRBJ1-2; D is uncertain. V dropped 4 bases and J dropped 8 bases, with 11 bases sitting between them. The CDR3 consists of 12 residues. Germline V gene sequence: CDR1 MDHEN, CDR2 SYDVKM. The CDR3 is CASSSTTRGYTF. Written as DNA, the CDR3 is TGTGCCAGCAGTTCAACCACGCGAGGCTACACCTTC.

The chain links TRBV6-5 to TRBJ2-1; the match to TRBD2 covers 7 bases. Germline loops: CDR1 MNHEY, CDR2 SVGAGI. CDR3 length equals 16 residues. Trimming took 0 bases from V and 5 from J; bases not matched to a gene: 7. In DNA, the CDR3 is TGTGCCAGCAGTTACTCCCGGCTAGCGGCACACAATGAGCAGTTCTTC. Protein sequence: CASSYSRLAAHNEQFF.

The chain joins TRBV12-3 or TRBV12-4 to TRBJ2-5; D is unresolved. There are 13 residues in the CDR3. V was clipped by 5 bases and J by 2 bases, with 9 bases between them. This chain's CDR3 is CASSMIKQETQYF. CDR3 DNA: TGTGCCAGCAGTATGATAAAACAAGAGACCCAGTACTTC.

The V call is TRBV7-9, the J call TRBJ2-5; 7 bases align to TRBD1. Germline values: CDR1 SEHNR, CDR2 FQNEAQ (reference sequence). This CDR3 region has 14 residues. V lost 7 bases to trimming and J lost 2 bases; unmatched junction nucleotides: 7. CDR3 region: CASTPRDRQETQYF. CDR3 in DNA: TGTGCCAGCACCCCCCGGGACAGACAAGAGACCCAGTACTTC.

The rearrangement uses TRBV12-3 or TRBV12-4 and TRBJ2-2, with D uncertain. Trimming pared 5 bases from V and 3 bases from J, leaving 10 bases between. This CDR3 spans 14 amino acids. The CDR3 DNA sequence: TGTGCCAGCAGTCGGCAGCCTGACACCGGGGAGCTGTTTTTT. Its protein is CASSRQPDTGELFF.

Ten or more counts support this clonotype. The chain uses TRBV20-1 and TRBJ2-7; maybe TRBD1 (5 bases). This CDR3 region has 16 residues. V lost 2 bases and J lost 3, with 20 bases in between. CDR1 DFQATT and CDR2 SNEGSKA come from the germline V gene (reference sequence). CDR3 DNA sequence: TGCAGTGCTAGAAGTGCGGCTCGTCCAGGGAACTACGAGCAGTACTTC. Protein: CSARSAARPGNYEQYF.

This clonotype showed up just a few times. J is TRBJ2-7 and V is TRBV7-9; weak D call: TRBD2 (5 bases). The CDR3 length is 12 residues. V was clipped by 3 bases and J by 2 bases, with 5 bases between them. In germline, CDR1 is SEHNR, CDR2 FQNEAQ (reference sequence). As DNA, the CDR3 is TGTGCCAGCAGCTTCGGGACCTACGAGCAGTACTTC. This sequence encodes CASSFGTYEQYF.

DNA for the CDR3: TGTGCCAGCAGCCGAATATGGGGACACTACAATGAGCAGTTCTTC. Protein sequence: CASSRIWGHYNEQFF. This chain joins TRBV14 and TRBJ2-1; tentative D call: TRBD1 (6 bases). Looked up from germline, CDR1 is SGHDN and CDR2 is FVKESK. The CDR3 totals 15 residues. Trimming removed 4 bases from V and 3 bases from J, with 13 bases in between. Based on the CDR3 plus reference TRBV14 and TRBJ2-1, the full variable domain is EAGVTQFPSHSVIEKGQTVTLRCDPISGHDNLYWYRRVMGKEIKFLLHFVKESKQDESGMPNNRFLAERTGGTYSTLKVQPAELEDSGVYFCASSRIWGHYNEQFFGPGTRLTVL.

V is TRBV6-1 and J is TRBJ1-2; unclear D gene. V dropped 6 bases and J dropped 2 bases, with 13 bases sitting between them. The length of the CDR3 is 14 residues. In germline, CDR1 is MNHNS, CDR2 SASEGT. The CDR3, as DNA: TGTGCCAGCAGACGGGCAGGATCAAACTATGGCTACACCTTC. Its protein product is CASRRAGSNYGYTF.

This clonotype was picked up a small number of times. The chain employs TRBV30 and TRBJ1-3, with D hard to call. The V end lost 5 bases, the J end lost 1 base, and 12 bases lay between the germline ends. Germline V gives CDR1 GTSNPN, CDR2 SVGIG (reference sequence). This CDR3 is built from 14 residues. CDR3 loop: CAWGGVGSGNTIYF. The CDR3, as DNA: TGTGCCTGGGGCGGAGTGGGGTCTGGAAACACCATATATTTT.

The rearrangement links TRBV11-2 to TRBJ1-1, with a tentative D call TRBD1 (5 bases). CDR1 is SGHAT and CDR2 is FQNNGV in the germline V gene. This CDR3 has 15 residues. Trimming left V 8 bases short and J 4 bases short, with 20 bases between. CDR3 loop: CASGPVRVGSTEAFF. The CDR3 DNA is TGTGCCAGCGGCCCGGTCAGGGTAGGGAGCACTGAAGCTTTCTTT.

This clonotype showed up just a few times. This rearrangement joins TRBV5-1 to TRBJ2-1; 9 bases line up with TRBD2. The germline CDR1 and CDR2 sequences are SGHRS and YFSETQ. CDR3 length: 15 amino acids. The ends lost 1 base at V and 7 bases at J; junction bases unmatched: 6. CDR3 sequence: CASSLKVAGDNEQFF. CDR3 in DNA: TGCGCCAGCAGCTTGAAGGTAGCGGGAGATAATGAGCAGTTCTTC.

Comments on this clonotype: A read error is possible here, since a much larger clone lies one base away. The CDR3 region has the DNA TGTGCCAGCAGTTTATGGGGGGCGGGCAATCAGCCCCAGCATTTT. It encodes CASSLWGAGNQPQHF. The chain is built from TRBV28 and TRBJ1-5, with D perhaps matching TRBD1 (6 bases). The V and J ends lost 0 bases and 2 bases respectively, with 8 bases between them. The CDR3 extends over 15 amino acids. Germline CDR1 reads MDHEN; CDR2 reads SYDVKM. The complete variable domain, with remaining parts taken from reference TRBV28 and TRBJ1-5, reads DVKVTQSSRYLVKRTGEKVFLECVQDMDHENMFWYRQDPGLGLRLIYFSYDVKMKEKGDIPEGYSVSREKKERFSLILESASTNQTSMYLCASSLWGAGNQPQHFGDGTRLSIL.

V is TRBV20-1 and J is TRBJ1-2; no definite D call. The germline gives CDR1 DFQATT, CDR2 SNEGSKA (reference sequence). The CDR3 spans 15 residues. Trimming removed 1 base from V and 7 bases from J, with 19 bases in between. The CDR3 DNA is TGCAGTGCTAGAGTTCCCGGCGGCGGTCCGGGTGGCTACACCTTC. It codes for CSARVPGGGPGGYTF.

The table lists this clonotype with many counts. The rearrangement uses TRBV11-2 and TRBJ2-7; D remains ambiguous. The CDR3 has 13 residues. Deletions cut 1 base from V and 3 bases from J, with 7 bases between. Germline loops: CDR1 SGHAT, CDR2 FQNNGV. The CDR3 bases are TGTGCCAGCAGCTTAGGCCCTAACTACGAGCAGTACTTC. Translated: CASSLGPNYEQYF.

This clonotype was observed a few times. This chain joins TRBV6-1 and TRBJ1-3; the D gene is possibly TRBD1 (5 bases). The CDR3 has 16 amino acids. Germline-derived CDR1 and CDR2 are MNHNS and SASEGT. Trimming left V 5 bases short and J 2 bases short, with 16 bases between. CDR3 amino acids: CASSYDTPRAGNTIYF. Here the CDR3 DNA reads TGTGCCAGCAGTTACGACACCCCCAGGGCTGGAAACACCATATATTTT.

In its sample, this clonotype was seen many times. V usage is TRBV12-3 or TRBV12-4 and J usage is TRBJ2-1; TRBD2 matches 8 bases. CDR3 length: 16 residues. V trimming: 6 bases; J trimming: 4 bases; junction bases outside the gene matches: 11. The CDR3 bases are TGTGCCAGCAGCCGTAACTCCGGGACTAGGTACAATGAGCAGTTCTTC. Translation: CASSRNSGTRYNEQFF.

The chain joins TRBV6-1 to TRBJ2-6, with D perhaps TRBD1 (5 bases). Germline V gene sequence: CDR1 MNHNS, CDR2 SASEGT. Trimming cost V 3 bases and J 4 bases, with 7 bases left between them. The CDR3 is 14 amino acids. CDR3 DNA sequence: TGTGCCAGCAGTGATGGGGCCGGGGCCAACGTCCTGACTTTC. Translating it yields CASSDGAGANVLTF.

As regards this clonotype: A much larger clonotype is one base distant, so this may be a read error. The chain is built from TRBV29-1 and TRBJ2-1, with D tentatively TRBD1 (6 bases). This CDR3 is built from 14 residues. Germline CDR1 is SQVTM and CDR2 is ANQGSEA. DNA for the CDR3: TGCAGCGTTGTAGTAGGGGGAATGGGGAATGAGCGGTTCTTC. This encodes CSVVVGGMGNERFF.

The gene calls are TRBV5-1 and TRBJ2-1; 11 nucleotides line up with TRBD2. J lost 8 bases, V lost 2 bases, and 3 bases had no gene match. Per germline, CDR1 SGHRS and CDR2 YFSETQ. CDR3 length: 14 residues. The CDR3 spells CASSFSGRADEQFF. CDR3 DNA: TGCGCCAGCAGCTTTAGCGGGAGGGCGGATGAGCAGTTCTTC.

The chain couples TRBV6-1 to TRBJ2-1; D is perhaps TRBD1 or TRBD2 (5 bases each). Germline V gene lookup returns CDR1 MNHNS and CDR2 SASEGT. V was cut by 11 bases and J by 4 bases, with 18 bases left in between. The CDR3 covers 14 residues. The CDR3 DNA reads TGTGCCGGCACCCTCCTGGGGGAGTACAATGAGCAGTTCTTC. Its protein is CAGTLLGEYNEQFF.